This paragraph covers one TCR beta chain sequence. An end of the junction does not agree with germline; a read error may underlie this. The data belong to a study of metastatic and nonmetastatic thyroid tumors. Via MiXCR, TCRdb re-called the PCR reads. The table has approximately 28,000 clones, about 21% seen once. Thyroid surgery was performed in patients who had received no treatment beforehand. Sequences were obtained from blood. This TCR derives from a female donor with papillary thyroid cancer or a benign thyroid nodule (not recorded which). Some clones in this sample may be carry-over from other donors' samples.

CDR3 coding DNA: TGTGCCAGTAGTGCGGGGGCCGCCGGAGGCGAGCGGTACTTC. Encoded protein: CASSAGAAGGERYF. The rearrangement joins TRBV19 to TRBJ2-7; TRBD2 might be the D (7 bases). The CDR3 contains 14 residues. Germline V gives CDR1 LNHDA, CDR2 SQIVND (reference sequence).